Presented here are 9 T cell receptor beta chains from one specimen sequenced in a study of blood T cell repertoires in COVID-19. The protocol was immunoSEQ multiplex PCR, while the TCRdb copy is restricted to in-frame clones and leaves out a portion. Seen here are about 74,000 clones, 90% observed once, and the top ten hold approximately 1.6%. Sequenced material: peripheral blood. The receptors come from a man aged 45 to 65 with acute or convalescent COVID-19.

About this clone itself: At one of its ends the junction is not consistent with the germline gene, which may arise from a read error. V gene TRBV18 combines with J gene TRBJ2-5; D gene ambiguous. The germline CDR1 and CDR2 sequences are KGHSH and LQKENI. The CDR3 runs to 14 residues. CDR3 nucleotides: TGTGCCAGCTCACCACCCCCCGCCGGAGAGGCCCAGTACTTC. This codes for CASSPPPAGEAQYF.

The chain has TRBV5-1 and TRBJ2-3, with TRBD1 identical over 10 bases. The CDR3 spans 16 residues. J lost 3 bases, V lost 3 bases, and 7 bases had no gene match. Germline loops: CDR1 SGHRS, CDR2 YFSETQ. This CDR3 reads CASSSYRDRGTDTQYF. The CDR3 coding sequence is TGCGCCAGCAGCTCATACCGGGACAGGGGTACAGATACGCAGTATTTT.

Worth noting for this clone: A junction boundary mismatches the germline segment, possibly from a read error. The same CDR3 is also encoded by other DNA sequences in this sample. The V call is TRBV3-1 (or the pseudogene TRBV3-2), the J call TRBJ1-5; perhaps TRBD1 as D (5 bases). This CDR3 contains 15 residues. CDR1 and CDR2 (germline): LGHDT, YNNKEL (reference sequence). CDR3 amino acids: CASSQDRGSNQPQHF. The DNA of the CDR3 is TGTGCCAGCAGCCAAGATCGGGGGAGCAACCAGCCCCAGCATTTT.

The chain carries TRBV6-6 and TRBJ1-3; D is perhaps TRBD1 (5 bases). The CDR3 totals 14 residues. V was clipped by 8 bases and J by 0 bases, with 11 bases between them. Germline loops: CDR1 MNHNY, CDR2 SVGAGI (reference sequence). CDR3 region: CASHRGNSGNTIYF. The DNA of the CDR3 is TGTGCCAGCCATAGGGGAAACTCTGGAAACACCATATATTTT.

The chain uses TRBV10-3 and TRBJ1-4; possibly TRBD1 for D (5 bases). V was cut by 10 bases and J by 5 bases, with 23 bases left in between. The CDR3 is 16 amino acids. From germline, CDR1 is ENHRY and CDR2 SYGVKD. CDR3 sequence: CATLHSTGQGNEKLFF. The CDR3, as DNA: TGTGCCACCCTTCATTCCACAGGCCAGGGAAATGAAAAACTGTTTTTT.

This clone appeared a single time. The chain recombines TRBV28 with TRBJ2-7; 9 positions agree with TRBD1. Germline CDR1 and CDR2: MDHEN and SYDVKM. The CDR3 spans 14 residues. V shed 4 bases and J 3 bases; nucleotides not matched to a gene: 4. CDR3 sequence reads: CASSSGTGNYEQYF. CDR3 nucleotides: TGTGCCAGCAGTTCCGGGACAGGGAACTACGAGCAGTACTTC. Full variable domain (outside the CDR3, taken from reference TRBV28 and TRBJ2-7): DVKVTQSSRYLVKRTGEKVFLECVQDMDHENMFWYRQDPGLGLRLIYFSYDVKMKEKGDIPEGYSVSREKKERFSLILESASTNQTSMYLCASSSGTGNYEQYFGPGTRLTVT.

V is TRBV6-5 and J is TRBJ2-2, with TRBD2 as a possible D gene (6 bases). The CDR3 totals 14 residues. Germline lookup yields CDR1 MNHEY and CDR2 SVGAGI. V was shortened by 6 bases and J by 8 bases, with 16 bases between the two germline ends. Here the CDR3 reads CASSLDYRAGELFF. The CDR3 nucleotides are TGTGCCAGCAGCCTGGACTATCGGGCTGGGGAGCTGTTTTTT.

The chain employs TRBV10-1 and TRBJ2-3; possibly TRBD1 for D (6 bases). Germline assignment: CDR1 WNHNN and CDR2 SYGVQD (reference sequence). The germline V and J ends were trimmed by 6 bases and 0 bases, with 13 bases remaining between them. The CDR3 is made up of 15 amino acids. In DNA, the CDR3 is TGCGCCAGCAGCTTAGAAGGGACAAGCACAGATACGCAGTATTTT. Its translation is CASSLEGTSTDTQYF.

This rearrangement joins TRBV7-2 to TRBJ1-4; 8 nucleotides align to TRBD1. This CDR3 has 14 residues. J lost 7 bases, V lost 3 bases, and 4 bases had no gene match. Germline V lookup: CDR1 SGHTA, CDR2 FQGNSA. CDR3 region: CASSLDRVSEKLFF. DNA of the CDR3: TGTGCCAGCAGCTTGGACAGGGTTTCTGAAAAACTGTTTTTT.